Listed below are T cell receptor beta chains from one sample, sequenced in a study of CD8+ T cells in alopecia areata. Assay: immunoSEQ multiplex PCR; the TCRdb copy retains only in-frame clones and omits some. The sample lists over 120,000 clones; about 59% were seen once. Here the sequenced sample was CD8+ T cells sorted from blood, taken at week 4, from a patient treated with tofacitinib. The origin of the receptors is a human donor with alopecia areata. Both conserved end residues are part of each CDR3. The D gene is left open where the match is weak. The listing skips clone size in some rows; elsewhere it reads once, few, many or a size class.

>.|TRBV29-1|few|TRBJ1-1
CSVDGGVGALTEAFF
TGCAGCGTTGATGGCGGGGTAGGGGCACTCACTGAAGCTTTCTTT
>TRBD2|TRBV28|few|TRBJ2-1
CASSLTVPGLAGGYNEQFF
TGTGCCAGCAGTTTAACCGTCCCGGGACTAGCGGGGGGCTACAATGAGCAGTTCTTC
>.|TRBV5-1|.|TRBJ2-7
CASSFGLRYEQYF
TGCGCCAGCAGCTTCGGGTTGCGGTACGAGCAGTACTTC
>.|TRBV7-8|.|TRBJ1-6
CASSPALIARNSPLHF
TGTGCCAGCAGCCCCGCCTTGATTGCGAGGAATTCACCCCTCCACTTT
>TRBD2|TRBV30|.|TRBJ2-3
CAWSNSGGTDTQYF
TGTGCCTGGAGTAATAGCGGGGGCACAGATACGCAGTATTTT
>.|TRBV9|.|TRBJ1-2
CASSVSERYGYTF
TGTGCCAGCAGCGTATCGGAACGCTATGGCTACACCTTC
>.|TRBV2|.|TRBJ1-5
CASSGAWSNQPQHF
TGTGCCTCCTCCGGAGCATGGAGCAATCAGCCCCAGCATTTT
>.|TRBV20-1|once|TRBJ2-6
CSADGANVLTF
TGCAGTGCAGACGGGGCCAACGTCCTGACTTTC
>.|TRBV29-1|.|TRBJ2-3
CSVKVRPETTQYF
TGCAGCGTTAAAGTGCGGCCCGAGACCACGCAGTATTTT
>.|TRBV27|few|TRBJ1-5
CASSEGTRGDQPQHF
TGTGCCAGCTCAGAGGGCACCCGCGGGGATCAGCCCCAGCATTTT
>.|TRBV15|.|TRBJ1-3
CATRPTTGNTIYF
TGTGCCACCCGTCCCACAACTGGAAACACCATATATTTT
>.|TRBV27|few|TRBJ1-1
CAIHRRGGEAFF
TGTGCCATCCACAGACGGGGCGGCGAAGCTTTCTTT
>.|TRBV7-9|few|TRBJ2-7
CASSSTGYEQYF
TGTGCCAGCAGTAGCACGGGCTACGAGCAGTACTTC
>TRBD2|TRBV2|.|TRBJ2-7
CASLRGGPYEQYF
TGTGCCAGCCTACGGGGGGGCCCCTACGAGCAGTACTTC
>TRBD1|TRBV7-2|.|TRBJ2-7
CASSLAGQRNSYEQYF
TGTGCCAGCAGCTTAGCGGGACAGAGGAACTCCTACGAGCAGTACTTC
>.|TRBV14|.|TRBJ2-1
CASSQRSRVHEQFF
TGTGCCAGCAGCCAACGAAGCAGGGTCCATGAGCAGTTCTTC
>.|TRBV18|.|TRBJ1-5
CASSPWRRQDGNQPQHF
TGTGCCAGCTCCCCATGGAGGCGACAGGACGGTAATCAGCCCCAGCATTTT
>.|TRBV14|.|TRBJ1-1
CASSLHTGSTEAFF
TGTGCCAGCAGCCTACATACAGGCAGCACTGAAGCTTTCTTT
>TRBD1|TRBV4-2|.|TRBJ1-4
CASSQESGTGSEKLFF
TGTGCCAGCAGCCAAGAATCCGGGACAGGTAGCGAAAAACTGTTTTTT
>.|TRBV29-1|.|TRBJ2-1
CSVEGLETAQNEQFF
TGCAGCGTTGAAGGTTTAGAGACAGCCCAAAATGAGCAGTTCTTC
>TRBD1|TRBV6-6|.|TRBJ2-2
CASRWTGEGTGELFF
TGTGCCAGCAGATGGACAGGGGAGGGCACCGGGGAGCTGTTTTTT
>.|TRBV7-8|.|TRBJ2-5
CASSPRPGQETQYF
TGTGCCAGCAGCCCCAGACCCGGGCAAGAGACCCAGTACTTC
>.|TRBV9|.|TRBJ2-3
CASSVGGRGTDTQYF
TGTGCCAGCAGCGTGGGCGGAAGGGGGACAGATACGCAGTATTTT
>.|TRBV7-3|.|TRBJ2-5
CASSFKGRQETQYF
TGTGCCAGCAGCTTTAAAGGGAGGCAAGAGACCCAGTACTTC
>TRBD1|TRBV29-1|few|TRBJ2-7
CSVEAGRGQLSYEQYF
TGCAGCGTTGAAGCTGGCAGGGGGCAGTTGTCCTACGAGCAGTACTTC
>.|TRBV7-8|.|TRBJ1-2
CASSFPGRSANYGYTF
TGTGCCAGCAGCTTCCCGGGACGCAGCGCTAACTATGGCTACACCTTC
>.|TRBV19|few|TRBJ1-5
CASSIGPHSNQPQHF
TGTGCCAGTAGTATTGGGCCGCATAGCAATCAGCCCCAGCATTTT
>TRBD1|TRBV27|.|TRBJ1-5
CASSDRVPDQPQHF
TGTGCCAGCAGCGACAGGGTGCCGGATCAGCCCCAGCATTTT
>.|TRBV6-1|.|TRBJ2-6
CASSDQGGSGANVLTF
TGTGCCAGCAGTGATCAGGGAGGCTCTGGGGCCAACGTCCTGACTTTC
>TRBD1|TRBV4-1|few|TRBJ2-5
CASSQWTGGEETQYF
TGCGCCAGCAGCCAGTGGACAGGGGGCGAAGAGACCCAGTACTTC
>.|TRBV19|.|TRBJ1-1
CATQNQEYTEAFF
TGTGCCACCCAGAACCAGGAGTACACTGAAGCTTTCTTT
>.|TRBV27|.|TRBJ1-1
CASTLRVGWTEAFF
TGTGCCAGCACCCTCCGGGTAGGTTGGACTGAAGCTTTCTTT
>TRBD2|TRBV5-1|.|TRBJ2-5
CASRSGGQETQYF
TGCGCCAGCAGATCGGGGGGGCAAGAGACCCAGTACTTC
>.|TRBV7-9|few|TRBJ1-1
CASSLAQKTRTEAFF
TGTGCCAGCAGCTTAGCGCAAAAGACTCGGACTGAAGCTTTCTTT
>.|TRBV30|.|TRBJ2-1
CAWSVLGSGLDEQFF
TGTGCCTGGAGTGTACTCGGGTCGGGGTTGGATGAGCAGTTCTTC
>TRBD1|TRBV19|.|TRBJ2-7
CASTTGQGISYEQYF
TGTGCCAGTACCACAGGACAGGGCATCTCCTACGAGCAGTACTTC
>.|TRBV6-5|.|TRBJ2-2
CASTSTGELFF
TGTGCCAGCACCTCCACCGGGGAGCTGTTTTTT
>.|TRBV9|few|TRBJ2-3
CASSVVGISTDTQYF
TGTGCCAGCAGCGTAGTGGGGATTAGCACAGATACGCAGTATTTT
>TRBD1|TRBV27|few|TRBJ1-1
CASSRGQVFTEAFF
TGTGCCAGCAGCCGGGGACAGGTCTTCACTGAAGCTTTCTTT
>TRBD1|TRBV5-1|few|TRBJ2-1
CASSDWTGGNNEQFF
TGCGCCAGCAGCGATTGGACAGGGGGCAACAATGAGCAGTTCTTC
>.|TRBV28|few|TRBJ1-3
CASSFEDDLLF
TGTGCCAGCAGTTTTGAGGACGATCTTTTATTT
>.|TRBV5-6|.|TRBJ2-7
CASSLSERQGLYEQYF
TGTGCCAGCAGCTTGTCCGAGAGGCAGGGACTCTACGAGCAGTACTTC